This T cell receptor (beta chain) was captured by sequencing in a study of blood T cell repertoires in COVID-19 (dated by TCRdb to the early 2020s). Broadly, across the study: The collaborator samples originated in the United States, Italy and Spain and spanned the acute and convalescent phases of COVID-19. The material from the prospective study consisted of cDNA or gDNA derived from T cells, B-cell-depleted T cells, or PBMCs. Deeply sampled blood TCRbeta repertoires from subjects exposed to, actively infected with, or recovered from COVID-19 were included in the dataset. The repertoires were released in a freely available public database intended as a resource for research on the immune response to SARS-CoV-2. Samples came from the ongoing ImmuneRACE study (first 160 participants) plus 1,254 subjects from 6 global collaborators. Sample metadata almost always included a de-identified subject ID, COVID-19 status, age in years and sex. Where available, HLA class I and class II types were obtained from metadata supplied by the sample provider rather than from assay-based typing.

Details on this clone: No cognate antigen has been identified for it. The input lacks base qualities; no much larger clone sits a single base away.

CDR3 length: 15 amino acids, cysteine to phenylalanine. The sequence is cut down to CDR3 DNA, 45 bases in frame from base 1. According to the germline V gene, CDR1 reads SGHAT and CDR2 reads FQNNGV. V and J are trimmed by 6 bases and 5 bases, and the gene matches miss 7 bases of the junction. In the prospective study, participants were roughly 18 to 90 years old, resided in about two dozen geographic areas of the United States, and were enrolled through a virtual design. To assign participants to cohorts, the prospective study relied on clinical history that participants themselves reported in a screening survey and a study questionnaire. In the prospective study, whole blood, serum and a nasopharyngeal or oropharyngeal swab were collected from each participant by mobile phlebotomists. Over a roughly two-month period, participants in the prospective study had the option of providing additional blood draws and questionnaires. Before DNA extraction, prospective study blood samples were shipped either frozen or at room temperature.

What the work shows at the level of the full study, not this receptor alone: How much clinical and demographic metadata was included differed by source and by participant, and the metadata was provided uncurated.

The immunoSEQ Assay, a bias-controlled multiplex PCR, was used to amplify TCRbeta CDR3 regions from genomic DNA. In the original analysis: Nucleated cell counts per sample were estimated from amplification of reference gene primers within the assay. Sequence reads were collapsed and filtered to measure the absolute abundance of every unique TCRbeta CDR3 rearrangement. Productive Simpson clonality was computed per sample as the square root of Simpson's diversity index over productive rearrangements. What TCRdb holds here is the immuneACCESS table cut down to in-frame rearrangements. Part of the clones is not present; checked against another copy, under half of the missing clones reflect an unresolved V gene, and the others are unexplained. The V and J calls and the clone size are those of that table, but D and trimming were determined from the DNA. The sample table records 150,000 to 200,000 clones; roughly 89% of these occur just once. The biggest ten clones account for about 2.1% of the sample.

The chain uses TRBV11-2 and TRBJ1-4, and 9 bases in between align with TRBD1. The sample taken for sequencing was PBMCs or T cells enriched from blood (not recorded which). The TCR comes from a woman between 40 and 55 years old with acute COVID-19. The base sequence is TGTGCCAGCAGTCGACAGGGGGGCCCAAATGAAAAACTGTTTTTT. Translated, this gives CASSRQGGPNEKLFF.